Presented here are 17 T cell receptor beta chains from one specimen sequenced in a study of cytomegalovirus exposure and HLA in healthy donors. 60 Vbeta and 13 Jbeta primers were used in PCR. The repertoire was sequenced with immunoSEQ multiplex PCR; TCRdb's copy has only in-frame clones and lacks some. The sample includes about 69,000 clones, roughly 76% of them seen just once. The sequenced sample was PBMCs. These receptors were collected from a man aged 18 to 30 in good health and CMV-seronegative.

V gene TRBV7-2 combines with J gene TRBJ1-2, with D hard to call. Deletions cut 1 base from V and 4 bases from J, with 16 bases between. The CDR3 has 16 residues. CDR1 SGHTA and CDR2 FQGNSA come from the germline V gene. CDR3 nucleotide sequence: TGTGCCAGCAGCTTAGAGTCGGACTTCGCCACCTATGGCTACACCTTC. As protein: CASSLESDFATYGYTF.

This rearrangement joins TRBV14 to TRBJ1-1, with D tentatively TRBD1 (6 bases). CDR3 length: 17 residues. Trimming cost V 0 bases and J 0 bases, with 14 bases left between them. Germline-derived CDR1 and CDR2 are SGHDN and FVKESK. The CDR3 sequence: CASSQDGLGGVNTEAFF. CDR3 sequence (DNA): TGTGCCAGCAGCCAAGATGGGTTAGGGGGTGTGAACACTGAAGCTTTCTTT.

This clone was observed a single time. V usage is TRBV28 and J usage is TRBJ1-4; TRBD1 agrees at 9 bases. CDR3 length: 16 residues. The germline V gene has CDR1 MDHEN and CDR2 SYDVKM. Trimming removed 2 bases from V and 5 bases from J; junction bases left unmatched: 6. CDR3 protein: CASSLGDRGLNEKLFF. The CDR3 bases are TGTGCCAGCAGTTTAGGCGACAGGGGGTTGAATGAAAAACTGTTTTTT.

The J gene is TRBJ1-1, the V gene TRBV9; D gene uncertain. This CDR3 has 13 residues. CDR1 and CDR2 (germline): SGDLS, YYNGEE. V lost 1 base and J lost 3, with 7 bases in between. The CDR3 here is CASSVQLDTEAFF. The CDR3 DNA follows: TGTGCCAGCAGCGTACAGTTGGACACTGAAGCTTTCTTT.

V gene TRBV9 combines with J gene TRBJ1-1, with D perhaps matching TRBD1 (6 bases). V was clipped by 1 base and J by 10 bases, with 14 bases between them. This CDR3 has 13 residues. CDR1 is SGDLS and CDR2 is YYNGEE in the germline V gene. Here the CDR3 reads CASSVRGLGGAFF. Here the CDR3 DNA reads TGTGCCAGCAGCGTAAGGGGGTTGGGTGGAGCTTTCTTT.

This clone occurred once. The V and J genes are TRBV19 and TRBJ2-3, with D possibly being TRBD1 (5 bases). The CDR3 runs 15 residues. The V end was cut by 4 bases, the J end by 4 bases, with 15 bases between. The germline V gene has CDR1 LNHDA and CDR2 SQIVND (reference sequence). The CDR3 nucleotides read TGTGCCAGTAGTAATCTCCAGGGAACAGCAGATACGCAGTATTTT. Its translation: CASSNLQGTADTQYF.

The CDR3 nucleotides read TGTGCCAGCAGTTTTATAGGGGTGGAGGAGACCCAGTACTTC. This translates into CASSFIGVEETQYF. The chain is built from TRBV28 and TRBJ2-5; the D gene is possibly TRBD1 (5 bases). Germline CDR1 and CDR2: MDHEN and SYDVKM. Trimming pared 3 bases from V and 5 bases from J, leaving 13 bases between. The CDR3 sequence is 14 residues long.

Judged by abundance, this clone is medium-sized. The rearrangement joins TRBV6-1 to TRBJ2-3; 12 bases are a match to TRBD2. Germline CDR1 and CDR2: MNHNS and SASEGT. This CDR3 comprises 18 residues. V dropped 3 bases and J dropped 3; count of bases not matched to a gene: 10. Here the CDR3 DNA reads TGTGCCAGCAGTGATATGGCTAGCGGGGGGGTGAGGACAGATACGCAGTATTTT. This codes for CASSDMASGGVRTDTQYF.

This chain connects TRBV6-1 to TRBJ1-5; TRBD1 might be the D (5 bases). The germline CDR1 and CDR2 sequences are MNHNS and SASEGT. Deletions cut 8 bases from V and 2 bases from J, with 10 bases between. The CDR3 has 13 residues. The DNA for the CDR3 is TGTGCCAGCCTGTGGGGCGGCAATCAGCCCCAGCATTTT. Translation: CASLWGGNQPQHF.

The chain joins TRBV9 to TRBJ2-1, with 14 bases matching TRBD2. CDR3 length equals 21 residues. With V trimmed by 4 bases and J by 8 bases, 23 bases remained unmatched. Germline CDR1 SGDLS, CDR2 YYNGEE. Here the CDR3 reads CASSPSNPKSTSGGAQDEQFF. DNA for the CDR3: TGTGCCAGCAGCCCTTCCAACCCCAAATCGACTAGCGGGGGGGCCCAGGATGAGCAGTTCTTC.

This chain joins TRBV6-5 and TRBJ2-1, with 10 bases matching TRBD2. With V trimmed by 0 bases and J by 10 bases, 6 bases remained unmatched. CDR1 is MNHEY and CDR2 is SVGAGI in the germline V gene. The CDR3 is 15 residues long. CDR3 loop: CASSYSPLLAGEQFF. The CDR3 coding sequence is TGTGCCAGCAGTTACTCACCCTTACTAGCGGGGGAGCAGTTCTTC.

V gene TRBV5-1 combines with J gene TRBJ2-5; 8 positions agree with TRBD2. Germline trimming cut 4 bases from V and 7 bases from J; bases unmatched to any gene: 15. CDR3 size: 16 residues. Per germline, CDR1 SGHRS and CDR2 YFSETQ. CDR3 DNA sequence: TGCGCCAGCAGCCGAACAGCCCCGGGACTAGAAGGGACCCAGTACTTC. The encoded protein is CASSRTAPGLEGTQYF.

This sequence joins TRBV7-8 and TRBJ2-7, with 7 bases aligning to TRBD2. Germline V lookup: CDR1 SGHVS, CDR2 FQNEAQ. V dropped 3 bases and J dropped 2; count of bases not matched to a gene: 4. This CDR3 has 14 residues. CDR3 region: CASSLTSPTYEQYF. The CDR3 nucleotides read TGTGCCAGCAGCTTGACTAGCCCCACCTACGAGCAGTACTTC.

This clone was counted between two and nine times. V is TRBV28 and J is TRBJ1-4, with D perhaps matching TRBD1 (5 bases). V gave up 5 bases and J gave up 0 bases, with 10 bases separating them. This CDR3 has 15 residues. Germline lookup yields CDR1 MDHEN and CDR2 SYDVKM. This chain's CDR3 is CASSAGGATNEKLFF. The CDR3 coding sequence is TGTGCCAGCAGTGCGGGGGGTGCAACTAATGAAAAACTGTTTTTT.

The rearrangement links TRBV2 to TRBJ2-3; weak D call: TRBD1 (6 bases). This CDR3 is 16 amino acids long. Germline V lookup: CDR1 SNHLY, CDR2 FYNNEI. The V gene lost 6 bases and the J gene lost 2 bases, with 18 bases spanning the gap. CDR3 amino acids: CASRLGTTLSTDTQYF. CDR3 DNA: TGTGCCAGCAGACTTGGGACAACTCTTTCCACAGATACGCAGTATTTT.

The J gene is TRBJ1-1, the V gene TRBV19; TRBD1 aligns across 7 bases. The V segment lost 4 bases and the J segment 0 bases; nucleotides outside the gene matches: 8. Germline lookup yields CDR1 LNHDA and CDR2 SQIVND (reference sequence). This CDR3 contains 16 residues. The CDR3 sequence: CASSTRDRRMNTEAFF. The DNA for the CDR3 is TGTGCCAGTAGTACTCGGGACAGAAGGATGAACACTGAAGCTTTCTTT.

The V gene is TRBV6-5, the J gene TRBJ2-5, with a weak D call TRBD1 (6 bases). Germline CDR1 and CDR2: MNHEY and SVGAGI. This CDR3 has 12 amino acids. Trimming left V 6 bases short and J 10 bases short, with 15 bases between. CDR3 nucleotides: TGTGCCAGCAGAGAGACAGGCAAGAGCCAGTACTTC. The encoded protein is CASRETGKSQYF.